These 22 T cell receptor beta chains were all obtained from the same sample, sequenced in a study of cytomegalovirus exposure and HLA in healthy donors. PCR employed 60 Vbeta and 13 Jbeta primers. Sequencing was performed with immunoSEQ multiplex PCR; in TCRdb, only in-frame clones are kept and a portion is missing. The sample includes 65,000 to 100,000 clones, roughly three quarters seen only once; the top ten take just over 3%. Sequenced sample: PBMCs. These receptors originate from a man aged 35 to 55 in good health and CMV-seronegative.

This chain joins TRBV1 and TRBJ1-4; TRBD1, the table's D call, was not compared with the DNA. TRBV1 is recorded as a pseudogene. The CDR3 has 19 amino acids. CDR3 sequence: CTSSQHKGGTGATNEKLFF. Here the CDR3 DNA reads TGCACCAGCAGCCAACATAAGGGGGGGACAGGAGCAACTAATGAAAAACTGTTTTTT.

This clone was observed a few times. The rearrangement uses TRBV7-8 and TRBJ1-1; D gene ambiguous. The CDR3 is 13 residues long. V dropped 3 bases and J dropped 4 bases, with 9 bases sitting between them. Germline V lookup: CDR1 SGHVS, CDR2 FQNEAQ. The CDR3 spells CASSFEGFTEAFF. The CDR3 DNA reads as TGTGCCAGCAGCTTCGAGGGTTTCACTGAAGCTTTCTTT.

This clone was seen just once. The CDR3 sequence: CAWSVGAAGCGYTF. As DNA, the CDR3 is TGTGCCTGGAGTGTAGGGGCAGCCGGCTGTGGCTACACCTTC. This chain uses TRBV30 with TRBJ1-2, with D tentatively TRBD1 (5 bases). The CDR3 consists of 14 residues. Germline CDR1 GTSNPN, CDR2 SVGIG (reference sequence). V shed 0 bases and J shed 7 bases, with 15 bases lying between them.

The chain uses TRBV28 and TRBJ2-7; 7 nucleotides match TRBD1. Germline V CDR1 and CDR2: MDHEN, SYDVKM. J was trimmed by 0 bases and V by 8 bases; bases with no gene match: 13. There are 16 residues in the CDR3. The DNA for the CDR3 is TGTGCCAGCTTGTCCCGGGGACAGACGAGCTCCTACGAGCAGTACTTC. It codes for CASLSRGQTSSYEQYF.

The chain carries TRBV7-2 and TRBJ1-4, with 7 nucleotides matching TRBD1. CDR1 and CDR2 (germline): SGHTA, FQGNSA. V shed 5 bases, J shed 5 bases, and the junction held 14 bases outside the gene matches. The CDR3 is 17 residues long. The CDR3 region has the DNA TGTGCCAGCAGCGCCGTGTTCGAGGGCAGGGGGAATGAAAAACTGTTTTTT. This codes for CASSAVFEGRGNEKLFF.

A few counts support this clone. The junction departs from the called germline gene at one end, perhaps through a read error. The CDR3 loop is CAISESAGGPTDEQFF. The CDR3 DNA sequence: TGTGCCATCAGCGAGTCCGCGGGGGGGCCGACGGATGAGCAGTTCTTC. This chain uses TRBV10-3 with TRBJ2-1; 9 bases fit TRBD2. The CDR3 length is 16 residues. Germline V gene sequence: CDR1 ENHRY, CDR2 SYGVKD.

This clone appeared once. V usage is TRBV18 and J usage is TRBJ2-3; no definite D call. This CDR3 is 11 amino acids long. The V and J ends lost 5 bases and 6 bases respectively, with 6 bases between them. CDR1 and CDR2 (germline): KGHSH, LQKENI. The CDR3 bases are TGTGCCAGCTCAACGAGGGATACGCAGTATTTT. Protein: CASSTRDTQYF.

This chain links TRBV6-5 with TRBJ1-3, with 9 bases fitting TRBD1. Germline V gene lookup returns CDR1 MNHEY and CDR2 SVGAGI. Trimming removed 6 bases from V and 2 bases from J; junction bases left unmatched: 5. This CDR3 is 15 amino acids long. The CDR3 is CASRYGQGTGNTIYF. The CDR3 nucleotides are TGTGCCAGCAGATACGGACAGGGGACTGGAAACACCATATATTTT.

The V call is TRBV28, the J call TRBJ1-3, with D possibly being TRBD1 (5 bases). V dropped 2 bases and J dropped 0 bases, with 11 bases sitting between them. The CDR3 contains 16 residues. Germline values: CDR1 MDHEN, CDR2 SYDVKM. CDR3 in amino acids: CASSLVGLLSGNTIYF. CDR3 DNA: TGTGCCAGCAGTTTAGTGGGACTCCTCTCTGGAAACACCATATATTTT.

The gene calls are TRBV9 and TRBJ2-5; 9 bases align to TRBD1. The end of the DNA is better explained by TRBJ2-7, so the J call may be wrong. The CDR3 sequence is 14 residues long. The germline CDR1 and CDR2 sequences are SGDLS and YYNGEE. The DNA for the CDR3 is TGTGCCAGCAGCGCCGGGACAGGGAGGCACGAGCAGTACTTC. Translation gives CASSAGTGRHEQYF.

This chain joins TRBV6-1 and TRBJ2-7; D is uncertain. The germline V and J ends were trimmed by 1 base and 3 bases, with 10 bases remaining between them. Germline values: CDR1 MNHNS, CDR2 SASEGT. This CDR3 comprises 14 residues. DNA for the CDR3: TGTGCCAGCAGTGAAGTTACAGCTGGCTACGAGCAGTACTTC. Encoded protein: CASSEVTAGYEQYF.

The V gene is TRBV6-4, the J gene TRBJ2-3, with 8 positions matching TRBD2. J gave up 3 bases and V 6 bases, and 11 bases lay outside the gene matches. This CDR3 has 16 residues. Germline CDR1 and CDR2: MRHNA and SNTAGT. The chain's CDR3 is CASSQDYGGGTDTQYF. The CDR3 DNA is TGTGCCAGCAGCCAAGATTATGGCGGGGGGACAGATACGCAGTATTTT.

In this sample, this clone turned up a few times. V and J are TRBV4-1 and TRBJ1-1, with D uncertain. Germline CDR1 reads MGHRA; CDR2 reads YSYEKL. V was clipped by 2 bases and J by 2 bases, with 12 bases between them. The CDR3 consists of 15 residues. In nucleotides, the CDR3 is TGCGCCAGCAGCCAAATAACAGTAGTTAACACTGAAGCTTTCTTT. It specifies CASSQITVVNTEAFF.

The chain carries TRBV6-5 and TRBJ1-2; D perhaps matches TRBD1 (5 bases). This CDR3 has 15 amino acids. Trimming took 6 bases from V and 3 from J, leaving 17 bases between them. Looked up from germline, CDR1 is MNHEY and CDR2 is SVGAGI. The CDR3 loop reads CASRNLRAPDYGYTF. DNA of the CDR3: TGTGCCAGCAGGAATCTCAGGGCCCCCGACTATGGCTACACCTTC.

The chain combines TRBV7-2 with TRBJ2-1; TRBD1 aligns across 9 bases. J was trimmed by 6 bases and V by 11 bases; bases with no gene match: 11. Per the germline V gene, CDR1 is SGHTA and CDR2 is FQGNSA. The CDR3 loop spans 14 amino acids. The CDR3 DNA is TGTGCCGACAAACAGGGGGCCGGGGGCAATGAGCAGTTCTTC. Protein: CADKQGAGGNEQFF.

This clone was observed a handful of times. The chain employs TRBV28 and TRBJ2-7; D is unresolved. This CDR3 is 11 amino acids long. The germline V and J ends were trimmed by 7 bases and 9 bases, with 13 bases remaining between them. The germline V gene has CDR1 MDHEN and CDR2 SYDVKM. CDR3 residues: CASTLDRWQYF. The CDR3 DNA sequence: TGTGCCAGCACCCTAGATCGGTGGCAGTACTTC.

This rearrangement joins TRBV28 to TRBJ1-4; D is uncertain. Germline V lookup: CDR1 MDHEN, CDR2 SYDVKM. V lost 3 bases and J lost 0, with 11 bases in between. CDR3 length: 16 residues. The CDR3 bases are TGTGCCAGCAGTTTGTGGGAGATTGCAACTAATGAAAAACTGTTTTTT. Translating it yields CASSLWEIATNEKLFF. Combining the CDR3 with reference TRBV28 and TRBJ1-4 gives the whole variable domain DVKVTQSSRYLVKRTGEKVFLECVQDMDHENMFWYRQDPGLGLRLIYFSYDVKMKEKGDIPEGYSVSREKKERFSLILESASTNQTSMYLCASSLWEIATNEKLFFGSGTQLSVL.

The gene calls are TRBV7-9 and TRBJ2-3; 9 nucleotides line up with TRBD1. The CDR3 consists of 17 residues. CDR1 is SEHNR and CDR2 is FQNEAQ in the germline V gene (reference sequence). The ends lost 7 bases at V and 3 bases at J; junction bases unmatched: 14. The CDR3 DNA reads TGTGCCAGCATCGGACAGGGGTCTGAGTTGCGTACAGATACGCAGTATTTT. It specifies CASIGQGSELRTDTQYF.

CDR3 nucleotide sequence: TGTGCCAGCAGCCGACATAGCAATCAGCCCCAGCATTTT. This sequence encodes CASSRHSNQPQHF. The J gene is TRBJ1-5, the V gene TRBV4-2; D is ambiguous. In germline, CDR1 is LGHNA, CDR2 YNFKEQ. This CDR3 contains 13 residues. Deletions cut 4 bases from V and 0 bases from J, with 4 bases between.

As concerns this clone: An end of the junction differs from the germline gene, which may be a read error. This chain uses TRBV5-1 with TRBJ1-5; a weak D match, TRBD1 (5 bases). The CDR3 is made up of 16 amino acids. Germline assignment: CDR1 SGHRS and CDR2 YFSETQ. This CDR3 is CANSLEETDSNQPQHF. The CDR3, as DNA: TGCGCCAACAGCTTGGAGGAGACAGATAGCAATCAGCCCCAGCATTTT.

The CDR3 DNA is TGTGCTAGTCGGGGTTCTTATAACACAGATACGCAGTATTTT. Residues: CASRGSYNTDTQYF. V gene TRBV12-5 combines with J gene TRBJ2-3; TRBD2 is a possible D gene (5 bases). Germline CDR1 and CDR2: LGHNT and FRNRAP. The V gene lost 8 bases and the J gene lost 2 bases, with 14 bases spanning the gap. This CDR3 is built from 14 residues. The whole variable domain, filled in from reference TRBV12-5 and TRBJ2-3, reads DARVTQTPRHKVTEMGQEVTMRCQPILGHNTVFWYRQTMMQGLELLAYFRNRAPLDDSGMPKDRFSAEMPDATLATLKIQPSEPRDSAVYFCASRGSYNTDTQYFGPGTRLTVL.

This sequence joins TRBV25-1 and TRBJ1-1, with D unresolved. Germline values: CDR1 MGHDK, CDR2 SYGVNS. This CDR3 is 11 amino acids long. Trimming left V 7 bases short and J 1 base short, with 4 bases between. CDR3 amino acids: CASTRNTEAFF. The CDR3 coding sequence is TGTGCCAGCACCCGGAACACTGAAGCTTTCTTT.